These T cell receptor beta chains were read from a single sample in a study of cytomegalovirus exposure and HLA in healthy donors. The table came from immunoSEQ multiplex PCR; TCRdb's copy has only in-frame clones and leaves some out. The sample table sets out about 140,000 clones. Source material: PBMCs. The receptors here all came from a man aged 35-49 years in good health and CMV-seronegative. Each CDR3 is given without its conserved first and last residue.

v_gene,j_gene,CDR3aa
TRBV18,TRBJ1-6,ASSPRRTGENSPLH
TRBV29-1,TRBJ1-2,SAIQGYYGYT
TRBV2,TRBJ1-1,ASRESPGQEAF
TRBV4-1,TRBJ1-1,ASSQGGSGQSMNTEAF
TRBV29-1,TRBJ1-1,SGERSLNTEAF
TRBV5-1,TRBJ2-3,ASSDGTSGNLNTQY
TRBV28,TRBJ2-5,ASSLTRRDQQETQY
TRBV13,TRBJ2-5,ASSRTGKETQY
TRBV7-2,TRBJ1-6,ASSSGTGVNSPLH
TRBV7-8,TRBJ2-5,ASSPRALQETQY
TRBV4-1,TRBJ1-1,ASSQDTLIRGAF
TRBV4-2,TRBJ1-6,ASSQDLRDSPLH
TRBV6-1,TRBJ2-4,ASSDWELTKNIQY
TRBV6-4,TRBJ2-1,ASSRSTSGDYNEQF
TRBV7-2,TRBJ2-7,ASSLEGGGVYEQY
TRBV5-1,TRBJ1-1,ASSLGQANTEAF
TRBV4-3,TRBJ2-3,ASSPGLVAGATDTQY
TRBV5-6,TRBJ2-7,ASSLPGTGFEQY
TRBV4-1,TRBJ1-1,ASSQPVMNTEAF
TRBV11-2,TRBJ1-1,ASSFDTVNTEAF
TRBV27,TRBJ1-3,ASRLQGSAGNTIY
TRBV6-6,TRBJ2-3,ASSYVSGLTDTQY
TRBV6-5,TRBJ1-6,ASSSWGQHYNSPLH
TRBV11-3,TRBJ2-3,ASSLTGGGTDTQY
TRBV7-2,TRBJ2-1,AIRGASSYNEQF
TRBV5-1,TRBJ2-5,ASRPPSGGHETQY
TRBV7-2,TRBJ2-2,ASSLGLAGTGELF
TRBV7-9,TRBJ1-1,ASSLGQGATTEAF
TRBV27,TRBJ2-7,ASSLATGQAYEQY
TRBV7-9,TRBJ2-5,ASSQVGQGTETQY
TRBV4-3,TRBJ2-3,ASSQVDRDTDTQY
TRBV27,TRBJ1-2,ATTTGGGNYGYT
TRBV19,TRBJ1-6,ASSGTGDNSPLH
TRBV27,TRBJ1-6,ASMSSSYNSPLH
TRBV4-2,TRBJ1-3,ASSPGTGSSGNTIY
TRBV19,TRBJ2-2,ASQRPGTVNTGELF
TRBV1,TRBJ2-7,TSSQGGQVFYEQY